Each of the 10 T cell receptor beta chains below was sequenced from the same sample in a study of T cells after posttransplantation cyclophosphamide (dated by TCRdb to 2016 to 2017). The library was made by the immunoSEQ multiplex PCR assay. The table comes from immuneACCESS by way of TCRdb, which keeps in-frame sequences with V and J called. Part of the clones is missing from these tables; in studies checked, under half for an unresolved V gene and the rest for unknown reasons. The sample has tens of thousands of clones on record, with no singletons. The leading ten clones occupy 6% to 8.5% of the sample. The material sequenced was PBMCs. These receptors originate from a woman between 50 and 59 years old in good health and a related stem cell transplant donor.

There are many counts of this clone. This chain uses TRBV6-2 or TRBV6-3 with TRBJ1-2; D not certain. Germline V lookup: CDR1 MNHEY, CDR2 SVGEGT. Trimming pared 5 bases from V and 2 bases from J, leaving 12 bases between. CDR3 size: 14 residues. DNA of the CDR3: TGTGCCAGCAGTAAGGGAAGCGGGAACTATGGCTACACCTTC. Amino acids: CASSKGSGNYGYTF.

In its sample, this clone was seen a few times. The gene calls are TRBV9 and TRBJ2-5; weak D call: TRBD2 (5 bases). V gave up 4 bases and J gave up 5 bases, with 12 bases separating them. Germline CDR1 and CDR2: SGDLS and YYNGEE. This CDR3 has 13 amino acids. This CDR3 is CASSPHGEETQYF. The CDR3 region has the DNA TGTGCCAGCAGCCCCCACGGGGAGGAGACCCAGTACTTC.

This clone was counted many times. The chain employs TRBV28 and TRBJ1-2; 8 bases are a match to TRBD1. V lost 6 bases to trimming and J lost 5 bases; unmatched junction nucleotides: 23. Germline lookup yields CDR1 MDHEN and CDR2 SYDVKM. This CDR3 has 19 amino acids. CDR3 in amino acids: CASRRAGGALPPTGYGYTF. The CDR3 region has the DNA TGTGCCAGCAGAAGGGCAGGGGGCGCTTTACCCCCAACCGGTTATGGCTACACCTTC.

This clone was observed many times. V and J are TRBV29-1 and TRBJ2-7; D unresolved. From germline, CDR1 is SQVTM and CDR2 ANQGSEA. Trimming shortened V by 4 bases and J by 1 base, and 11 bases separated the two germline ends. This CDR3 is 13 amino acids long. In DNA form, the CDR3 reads TGCAGCGTTGGTGGCAGGCAGTCCTACGAGCAGTACTTC. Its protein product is CSVGGRQSYEQYF.

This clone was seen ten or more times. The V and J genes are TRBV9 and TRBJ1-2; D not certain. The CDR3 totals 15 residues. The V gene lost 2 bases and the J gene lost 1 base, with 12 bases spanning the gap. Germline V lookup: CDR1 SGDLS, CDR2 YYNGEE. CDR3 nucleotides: TGTGCCAGCAGCGTTGGCCGTCCCAATAACTATGGCTACACCTTC. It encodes CASSVGRPNNYGYTF.

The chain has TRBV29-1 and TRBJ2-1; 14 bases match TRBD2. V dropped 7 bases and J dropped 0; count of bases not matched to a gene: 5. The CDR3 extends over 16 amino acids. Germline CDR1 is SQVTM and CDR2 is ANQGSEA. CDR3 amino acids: CSARGTSGSSYNEQFF. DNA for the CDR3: TGCAGCGCCCGTGGGACTAGCGGGAGCTCCTACAATGAGCAGTTCTTC.

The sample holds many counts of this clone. The CDR3 sequence: CASSRMISGDSITEAFF. The CDR3 coding sequence is TGTGCCAGTAGCAGAATGATTTCTGGGGACTCGATAACTGAAGCTTTCTTT. This chain connects TRBV19 to TRBJ1-1, with D maybe TRBD1 (5 bases). Germline values: CDR1 LNHDA, CDR2 SQIVND (reference sequence). The CDR3 has 17 residues. V gave up 6 bases and J gave up 5 bases, with 25 bases separating them.

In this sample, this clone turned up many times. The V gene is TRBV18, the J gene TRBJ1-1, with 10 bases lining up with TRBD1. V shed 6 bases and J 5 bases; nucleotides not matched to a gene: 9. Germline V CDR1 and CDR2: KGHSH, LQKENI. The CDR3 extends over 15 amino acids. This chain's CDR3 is CASSSGTGEGTEAFF. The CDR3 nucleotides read TGTGCCAGCTCCTCCGGGACAGGGGAAGGAACTGAAGCTTTCTTT. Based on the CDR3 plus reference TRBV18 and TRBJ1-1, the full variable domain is NAGVMQNPRHLVRRRGQEARLRCSPMKGHSHVYWYRQLPEEGLKFMVYLQKENIIDESGMPKERFSAEFPKEGPSILRIQQVVRGDSAAYFCASSSGTGEGTEAFFGQGTRLTVV.

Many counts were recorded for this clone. The CDR3 sequence: CASSQDGQVTGNTIYF. The CDR3 region has the DNA TGCGCCAGCAGCCAAGATGGGCAGGTCACTGGAAACACCATATATTTT. This chain joins TRBV4-1 and TRBJ1-3; D is uncertain. Trimming removed 0 bases from V and 2 bases from J, with 11 bases in between. This CDR3 region has 16 residues. Per the germline V gene, CDR1 is MGHRA and CDR2 is YSYEKL.

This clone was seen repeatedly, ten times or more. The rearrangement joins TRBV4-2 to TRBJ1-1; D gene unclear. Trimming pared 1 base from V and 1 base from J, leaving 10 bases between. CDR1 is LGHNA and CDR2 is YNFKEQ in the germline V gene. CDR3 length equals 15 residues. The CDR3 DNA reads TGTGCCAGCAGCCAAGTTAACGAGGGGAACACTGAAGCTTTCTTT. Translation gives CASSQVNEGNTEAFF.